The clone carrying this TCR beta chain has a handful of counts. TCRdb re-called the RT-PCR reads through MiXCR, storing one row per CDR3 protein. The data show 500,000 to 600,000 distinct CDR3 sequences, approximately 12% seen once. The sample originates from a study of response to subunit inactivated influenza vaccine. The V and J ends lost 5 bases and 6 bases respectively, with 14 bases between them. This CDR3 has 14 residues. The chain has TRBV12-3 or TRBV12-4 and TRBJ2-1; D not certain. The sample consisted of PBMCs from blood, taken on the day of vaccination. The receptor comes from a man in his fifties who received an inactivated influenza vaccine. The CDR3, as DNA: TGTGCCAGCAGTCAAATGCGGACCCTCAATGAGCAGTTCTTC. Amino acids: CASSQMRTLNEQFF.